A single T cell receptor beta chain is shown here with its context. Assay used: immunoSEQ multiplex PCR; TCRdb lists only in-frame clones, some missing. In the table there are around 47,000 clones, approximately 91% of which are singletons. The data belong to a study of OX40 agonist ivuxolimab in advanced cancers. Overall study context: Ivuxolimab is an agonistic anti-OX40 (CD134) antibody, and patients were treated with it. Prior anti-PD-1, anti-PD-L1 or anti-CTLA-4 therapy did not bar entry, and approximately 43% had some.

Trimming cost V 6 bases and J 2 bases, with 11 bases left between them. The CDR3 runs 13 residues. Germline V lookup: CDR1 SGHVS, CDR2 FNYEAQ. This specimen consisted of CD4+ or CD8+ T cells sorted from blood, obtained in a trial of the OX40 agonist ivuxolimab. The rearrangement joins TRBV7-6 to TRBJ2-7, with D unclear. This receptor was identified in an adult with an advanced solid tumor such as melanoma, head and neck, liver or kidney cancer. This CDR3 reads CASSSGPTYEQYF. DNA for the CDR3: TGTGCCAGCAGTTCCGGCCCGACCTACGAGCAGTACTTC.